The TCR beta chain described here comes from a study of blood T cell repertoires in COVID-19. The assay was immunoSEQ multiplex PCR, and TCRdb's table has in-frame clones only and misses some. The sample shows approximately 150,000 clones, 88% of them seen only once. Material: peripheral blood. This clonotype was obtained from a man aged 70 or older with active COVID-19.

The CDR3 coding sequence is TGTGCCAGCTCACCTACCGCGGCCGGAGAGACCCAGTACTTC. This encodes CASSPTAAGETQYF. The chain has TRBV18 and TRBJ2-5; D unresolved. The CDR3 has 14 residues. Germline V gene data show CDR1 as KGHSH and CDR2 as LQKENI. Between the trimmed V and J ends, which lost 3 bases and 4 bases, there was a span of 12 bases.